One sample yielded the 32 T cell receptor beta chains listed below, sequenced in a study of blood T cells in healthy people across ages. It was with a sample-barcoded 5' primer and a J-beta primer mix that a second PCR of roughly 7 to 12 cycles was run. Via MiXCR, TCRdb re-called the 5' RACE reads, giving one row per CDR3 protein. This sample has fewer than 800,000 distinct CDR3 sequences; around half occur once, and the top ten carry approximately 32%. Material: blood. The receptors here all came from a woman aged 60-75 years in good health.

This clonotype was counted between two and nine times. The V gene is TRBV29-1, the J gene TRBJ2-1, with TRBD2 as a possible D gene (5 bases). The CDR3 is 18 residues long. Germline V gene lookup returns CDR1 SQVTM and CDR2 ANQGSEA. Trimming pared 3 bases from V and 0 bases from J, leaving 21 bases between. The CDR3 DNA reads as TGCAGCGTTGAGGTTCTCAGGAGCGGAGAGAACTCCTACAATGAGCAGTTCTTC. Protein sequence: CSVEVLRSGENSYNEQFF.

The chain is built from TRBV20-1 and TRBJ2-5; TRBD1 is a possible D gene (6 bases). The CDR3 is made up of 14 amino acids. The ends were cut back, 3 bases at V and 4 bases at J, with 15 bases in the middle. Germline V gene lookup returns CDR1 DFQATT and CDR2 SNEGSKA (reference sequence). CDR3 nucleotide sequence: TGCAGTGCTAGGAGGCAGGGGTGGTTAGAGACCCAGTACTTC. Translating it yields CSARRQGWLETQYF.

J is TRBJ2-1 and V is TRBV5-1; D not resolved. Trimming shortened V by 0 bases and J by 8 bases, and 12 bases separated the two germline ends. CDR1 is SGHRS, CDR2 YFSETQ, per germline. The CDR3 has 14 amino acids. The CDR3 DNA is TGCGCCAGCAGCTTGGTAACTCCGCCCTATGAGCAGTTCTTC. This sequence encodes CASSLVTPPYEQFF. Together with reference TRBV5-1 and TRBJ2-1, the CDR3 gives the full variable domain: KAGVTQTPRYLIKTRGQQVTLSCSPISGHRSVSWYQQTPGQGLQFLFEYFSETQRNKGNFPGRFSGRQFSNSRSEMNVSTLELGDSALYLCASSLVTPPYEQFFGPGTRLTVL.

The genes are TRBV20-1 and TRBJ1-5; unclear D gene. Trimming took 3 bases from V and 2 from J, leaving 14 bases between them. The CDR3 loop spans 15 amino acids. CDR1 is DFQATT and CDR2 is SNEGSKA in the germline V gene (reference sequence). The CDR3 here is CSASEGGSGNQPQHF. The CDR3 nucleotides are TGCAGTGCTAGTGAGGGTGGATCTGGCAATCAGCCCCAGCATTTT.

This clonotype was detected only a few times. The chain links TRBV6-5 to TRBJ1-6; D unresolved. This CDR3 has 15 residues. V lost 6 bases to trimming and J lost 8 bases, with 17 bases between them. Germline V gives CDR1 MNHEY, CDR2 SVGAGI. The chain's CDR3 is CASRAVEYTYSPLHF. CDR3 coding DNA: TGTGCCAGCAGAGCCGTGGAGTATACTTATTCACCCCTCCACTTT.

The rearrangement links TRBV5-1 to TRBJ2-1, with 8 bases lining up with TRBD2. The CDR3 contains 15 residues. V was pared by 0 bases and J by 7 bases, with 6 bases of the junction left unmatched. The germline V gene has CDR1 SGHRS and CDR2 YFSETQ. The CDR3 reads CASSLGHGTRNEQFF. CDR3 coding DNA: TGCGCCAGCAGCTTGGGTCATGGGACTAGGAATGAGCAGTTCTTC.

V and J are TRBV11-2 and TRBJ2-1; TRBD2 agrees at 14 bases. The CDR3 consists of 14 residues. V trimming: 5 bases; J trimming: 10 bases; junction bases outside the gene matches: 4. Per the germline V gene, CDR1 is SGHAT and CDR2 is FQNNGV. DNA for the CDR3: TGTGCCAGCAGCCGACTAGCGGGAGGGGGGGAGCAGTTCTTC. Translated, it gives CASSRLAGGGEQFF.

J is TRBJ2-7 and V is TRBV20-1; TRBD2 is a possible D gene (6 bases). The germline V and J ends were trimmed by 0 bases and 2 bases, with 8 bases remaining between them. Germline values: CDR1 DFQATT, CDR2 SNEGSKA (reference sequence). The CDR3 sequence is 13 residues long. The CDR3 is CSAREGGAYEQYF. CDR3 coding DNA: TGCAGTGCTAGAGAGGGCGGGGCCTACGAGCAGTACTTC.

The table lists this clonotype with a few counts. In DNA, the CDR3 is TGTGCCAGCAGGGATAAGCGGGGGGGCTCCTACAATGAGCAGTTCTTC. Its protein product is CASRDKRGGSYNEQFF. The chain uses TRBV27 and TRBJ2-1; 10 nucleotides match TRBD2. The CDR3 is 16 residues long. Germline assignment: CDR1 MNHEY and CDR2 SMNVEV (reference sequence). V was pared by 6 bases and J by 0 bases, with 5 bases of the junction left unmatched.

This clonotype was seen a handful of times. The rearrangement uses TRBV20-1 and TRBJ1-6; no definite D call. V lost 3 bases and J lost 8, with 11 bases in between. Germline V gives CDR1 DFQATT, CDR2 SNEGSKA (reference sequence). The CDR3 is 13 residues long. The CDR3 here is CSARGSADSPLHF. DNA for the CDR3: TGCAGTGCTAGGGGCTCCGCGGATTCACCCCTCCACTTT.

This clonotype was detected many times. Here the CDR3 reads CSARDPRLAQETQYF. CDR3 DNA sequence: TGCAGTGCTAGAGATCCCAGACTAGCGCAAGAGACCCAGTACTTC. The chain recombines TRBV20-1 with TRBJ2-5, with 8 bases lining up with TRBD2. V gave up 0 bases and J gave up 2 bases; unmatched junction bases: 5. The CDR3 runs to 15 residues. Germline-derived CDR1 and CDR2 are DFQATT and SNEGSKA (reference sequence).

This rearrangement joins TRBV28 to TRBJ2-1, with a tentative D call TRBD2 (6 bases). Germline assignment: CDR1 MDHEN and CDR2 SYDVKM. Trimming left V 6 bases short and J 8 bases short, with 17 bases between. This CDR3 has 14 residues. The CDR3 loop is CASSSGLLYDEQFF. The CDR3, as DNA: TGTGCCAGCAGCTCGGGACTGTTATACGATGAGCAGTTCTTC.

The chain joins TRBV20-1 to TRBJ2-5, with 9 bases that match TRBD2. Germline V gene lookup returns CDR1 DFQATT and CDR2 SNEGSKA (reference sequence). Losses at the gene ends were 6 bases for V and 1 base for J; bases not matched to a gene: 9. CDR3 length: 15 amino acids. The CDR3 DNA reads TGCAGTGCCCGGGAGGCGGGAGGGTTCCAAGAGACCCAGTACTTC. As protein: CSAREAGGFQETQYF.

V usage is TRBV6-2 or TRBV6-3 and J usage is TRBJ2-7; TRBD2 aligns across 9 bases. The trim removed 2 bases at V and 3 bases at J, leaving 8 bases unmatched. Germline-derived CDR1 and CDR2 are MNHEY and SVGEGT. This CDR3 comprises 16 residues. The DNA of the CDR3 is TGTGCCAGCAGTTACGATCCTAGCGGGGTAGACTACGAGCAGTACTTC. As protein: CASSYDPSGVDYEQYF.

This clonotype was picked up a small number of times. This chain joins TRBV20-1 and TRBJ2-4; D unresolved. Germline V gene sequence: CDR1 DFQATT, CDR2 SNEGSKA (reference sequence). This CDR3 has 15 amino acids. Trimming removed 6 bases from V and 0 bases from J, with 15 bases in between. The CDR3 region is CSAKPLSLAKNIQYF. DNA for the CDR3: TGCAGTGCCAAGCCCCTCTCTTTAGCCAAAAACATTCAGTACTTC.

The count of this clonotype is one. The chain links TRBV7-8 to TRBJ2-6, with 9 bases identical to TRBD1. Germline CDR1 is SGHVS and CDR2 is FQNEAQ. With V trimmed by 3 bases and J by 1 base, 7 bases remained unmatched. The CDR3 sequence is 18 residues long. The CDR3 DNA reads as TGTGCCAGCAGCTTGGTATCGGGACAGGGTTCTGGGGCCAACGTCCTGACTTTC. It yields the protein CASSLVSGQGSGANVLTF.

This clonotype was seen many times. The chain combines TRBV12-3 or TRBV12-4 with TRBJ1-2, with D tentatively TRBD1 (5 bases). V lost 1 base to trimming and J lost 10 bases, with 22 bases between them. The CDR3 totals 16 residues. This CDR3 reads CASSLVAAGKFPDYTF. DNA of the CDR3: TGTGCCAGCAGTTTAGTCGCGGCAGGGAAGTTTCCCGACTACACCTTC.

The chain carries TRBV7-3 and TRBJ2-5, with D possibly TRBD2 on 6 matching bases. The CDR3 sequence is 16 residues long. V lost 1 base and J lost 11, with 23 bases in between. The germline V gene encodes CDR1 SGHTA and CDR2 FQGTGA. The CDR3 nucleotides read TGTGCCAGCAGCTTAAATGGCGGGAACTCCTACAATGAGCAGTACTTC. It encodes CASSLNGGNSYNEQYF. The whole variable domain, filled in from reference TRBV7-3 and TRBJ2-5, reads GAGVSQTPSNKVTEKGKYVELRCDPISGHTALYWYRQSLGQGPEFLIYFQGTGAADDSGLPNDRFFAVRPEGSVSTLKIQRTERGDSAVYLCASSLNGGNSYNEQYFGPGTRLLVL.

This clonotype was seen a handful of times. The J gene is TRBJ2-1, the V gene TRBV2, with 7 bases fitting TRBD1. The CDR3 sequence is 19 residues long. CDR1 is SNHLY, CDR2 FYNNEI, per germline. Germline trimming cut 8 bases from V and 1 base from J; bases unmatched to any gene: 20. The CDR3 region is CASHSVLYPGTASYNEQFF. The DNA for the CDR3 is TGTGCCAGCCACAGTGTACTCTACCCCGGGACAGCATCCTACAATGAGCAGTTCTTC.

This chain uses TRBV18 with TRBJ2-1; TRBD1 agrees at 9 bases. CDR1 KGHSH and CDR2 LQKENI come from the germline V gene. The trim removed 1 base at V and 10 bases at J, leaving 8 bases unmatched. The CDR3 runs 15 residues. CDR3 bases: TGTGCCAGCTCACCACAAAGGACAGGGGATTGGGAGCAGTTCTTC. Protein sequence: CASSPQRTGDWEQFF.

The chain employs TRBV20-1 and TRBJ2-3; D gene ambiguous. With 5 bases removed from V and 0 bases from J, the gap between germline ends came to 9 bases. Germline assignment: CDR1 DFQATT and CDR2 SNEGSKA (reference sequence). The CDR3 consists of 13 residues. The CDR3 spells CSAPLFSTDTQYF. DNA of the CDR3: TGCAGTGCTCCTCTATTTAGCACAGATACGCAGTATTTT.

The chain couples TRBV29-1 to TRBJ2-4; possible D gene TRBD1, 6 bases. TRBJ2-7 matches the DNA end more closely, so the J call is doubtful. The germline V gene has CDR1 SQVTM and CDR2 ANQGSEA. There are 13 residues in the CDR3. The CDR3 here is CSVAGVFGNEQYF. In nucleotides, the CDR3 is TGCAGCGTTGCAGGGGTTTTTGGGAACGAGCAGTACTTC.

This clonotype was seen a handful of times. Here the CDR3 reads CASSLDRSDTQYF. The CDR3 coding sequence is TGTGCCAGCAGTTTAGACAGGTCAGATACGCAGTATTTT. The rearrangement joins TRBV27 to TRBJ2-3; D might be TRBD1 (6 bases). CDR3 length equals 13 residues. The V gene lost 2 bases and the J gene lost 4 bases, with 7 bases spanning the gap. Germline values: CDR1 MNHEY, CDR2 SMNVEV (reference sequence).

This clonotype was seen once. The CDR3 protein is CASSLRDRYNEQFF. CDR3 DNA: TGTGCCAGCAGTCTCCGGGACAGGTACAATGAGCAGTTCTTC. The rearrangement links TRBV12-3 or TRBV12-4 to TRBJ2-1; 8 nucleotides agree with TRBD1. This CDR3 is 14 amino acids long. J gave up 4 bases and V 5 bases, and 4 bases lay outside the gene matches.

Concerning this clonotype: Because the CDR3 is missing its conserved closing phenylalanine or tryptophan, this is likely a read error. The DNA is omitted, as the CDR3 cannot be located on it reliably, and the CDR3 follows TCRdb's listing. V usage is TRBV6-1 and J usage is TRBJ1-3; the table's D gene call, TRBD1, was not cross checked with the DNA. Per the germline V gene, CDR1 is MNHNS and CDR2 is SASEGT. The CDR3 length is 11 residues, termini included. CDR3: CASKRQRDSFL.

This clonotype was counted between two and nine times. The CDR3 spells CASTPARGRGEKLFF. CDR3 nucleotide sequence: TGTGCCAGCACTCCCGCTCGGGGAAGAGGGGAAAAACTGTTTTTT. The chain combines TRBV12-3 or TRBV12-4 with TRBJ1-4; D not certain. CDR3 length equals 15 residues. The V gene lost 7 bases and the J gene lost 8 bases, with 20 bases spanning the gap.

This sequence joins TRBV5-1 and TRBJ2-5, with 14 bases fitting TRBD2. Germline CDR1 reads SGHRS; CDR2 reads YFSETQ. The CDR3 is 17 residues long. Germline trimming cut 0 bases from V and 11 bases from J; bases unmatched to any gene: 12. The CDR3 here is CASSLEGTSGSSNEQYF. CDR3 coding DNA: TGCGCCAGCAGCTTGGAAGGGACTAGCGGGAGTAGCAATGAGCAGTACTTC.

This clonotype was recorded a few times. V is TRBV5-1 and J is TRBJ2-4; D tentatively reads TRBD1 or TRBD2 (5 bases each). Trimming cost V 2 bases and J 0 bases, with 12 bases left between them. Germline CDR1 reads SGHRS; CDR2 reads YFSETQ. This CDR3 has 16 amino acids. The CDR3, as DNA: TGCGCCAGCAGCTTTGAGGGACCGGGAGCCAAAAACATTCAGTACTTC. This translates into CASSFEGPGAKNIQYF. The complete variable domain, with remaining parts taken from reference TRBV5-1 and TRBJ2-4, reads KAGVTQTPRYLIKTRGQQVTLSCSPISGHRSVSWYQQTPGQGLQFLFEYFSETQRNKGNFPGRFSGRQFSNSRSEMNVSTLELGDSALYLCASSFEGPGAKNIQYFGAGTRLSVL.

Comments on this clonotype: Its ends do not fully match the called genes, so a read error is possible. This sequence joins TRBV2 and TRBJ2-1, with 12 nucleotides matching TRBD2. Germline CDR1 SNHLY, CDR2 FYNNEI. CDR3 length: 15 residues. Here the CDR3 reads CASSELTSGSNEQFF. The DNA for the CDR3 is TGTGCCAGTAGTGAACTGACTAGCGGGAGCAATGAGCAGTTCTTC. The full variable domain, in which reference TRBV2 and TRBJ2-1 provide the parts outside the CDR3, is EPEVTQTPSHQVTQMGQEVILRCVPISNHLYFYWYRQILGQKVEFLVSFYNNEISEKSEIFDDQFSVERPDGSNFTLKIRSTKLEDSAMYFCASSELTSGSNEQFFGPGTRLTVL.

The gene calls are TRBV28 and TRBJ2-4; 8 bases match TRBD1. The V gene end was trimmed by 7 bases and the J gene end by 7 bases; junction bases not matched to a gene: 9. CDR1 and CDR2 (germline): MDHEN, SYDVKM. This CDR3 spans 14 amino acids. The CDR3 coding sequence is TGTGCCAGCACCGTGACAGGGGTTAAGAACATTCAGTACTTC. It is translated as CASTVTGVKNIQYF.

This chain uses TRBV20-1 with TRBJ2-1; 14 nucleotides align to TRBD2. The junction had 7 bases not matched to a gene; V was cut back by 0 bases and J by 9 bases. Per the germline V gene, CDR1 is DFQATT and CDR2 is SNEGSKA (reference sequence). This CDR3 comprises 16 residues. Here the CDR3 reads CSARDAGGLAGAEQFF. The CDR3 nucleotides are TGCAGTGCTAGAGATGCGGGGGGACTAGCGGGGGCTGAGCAGTTCTTC.

J is TRBJ2-7 and V is TRBV6-2 or TRBV6-3; D tentatively reads TRBD1 or TRBD2 (5 bases each). Trimming stripped 6 bases from V and 2 bases from J, with 14 bases between. The CDR3 spans 14 residues. Germline V gene lookup returns CDR1 MNHEY and CDR2 SVGEGT. The CDR3 DNA reads as TGTGCCAGCAGAAGAGGGGACGGGACCTACGAGCAGTACTTC. This codes for CASRRGDGTYEQYF.